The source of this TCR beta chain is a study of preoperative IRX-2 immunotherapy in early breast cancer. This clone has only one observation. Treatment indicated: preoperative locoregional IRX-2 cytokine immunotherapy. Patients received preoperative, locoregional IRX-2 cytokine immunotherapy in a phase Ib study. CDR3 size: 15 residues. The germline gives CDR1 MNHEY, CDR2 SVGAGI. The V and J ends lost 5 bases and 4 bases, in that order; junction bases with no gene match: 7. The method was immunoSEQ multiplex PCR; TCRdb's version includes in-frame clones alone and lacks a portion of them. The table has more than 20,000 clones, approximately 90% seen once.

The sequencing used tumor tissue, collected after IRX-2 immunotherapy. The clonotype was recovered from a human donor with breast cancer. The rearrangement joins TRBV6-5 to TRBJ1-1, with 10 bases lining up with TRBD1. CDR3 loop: CASSPRTGGRTEAFF. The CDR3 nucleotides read TGTGCCAGCAGTCCAAGGACAGGGGGACGCACTGAAGCTTTCTTT.